The 10 T cell receptor beta chains reported below all come from one sample, sequenced in a study of blood T cells in healthy people across ages. Primed by a sample-barcoded 5' primer and a J-beta primer mix, a second PCR proceeded for about 7 to 12 cycles. One entry per CDR3 protein, called by TCRdb with MiXCR from the 5' RACE reads. Counted here are 2 million or so distinct CDR3 sequences, just under 50% occurring once; the ten biggest clones make up over 2%. The specimen was blood. The receptor source for this set is a woman in her thirties or forties in good health.

The rearrangement uses TRBV7-2 and TRBJ2-7; D is unresolved. The CDR3 runs 12 residues. The germline V and J ends were trimmed by 8 bases and 5 bases, with 13 bases remaining between them. Germline CDR1 SGHTA, CDR2 FQGNSA. CDR3 coding DNA: TGTGCCAGCGGTCTCCTGAGGCACGAGCAGTACTTC. Protein: CASGLLRHEQYF. Combining the CDR3 with reference TRBV7-2 and TRBJ2-7 gives the whole variable domain GAGVSQSPSNKVTEKGKDVELRCDPISGHTALYWYRQSLGQGLEFLIYFQGNSAPDKSGLPSDRFSAERTGGSVSTLTIQRTQQEDSAVYLCASGLLRHEQYFGPGTRLTVT.

The chain couples TRBV4-1 to TRBJ2-7; TRBD1 aligns across 12 bases. Trimming cost V 4 bases and J 5 bases; bases outside gene matches: 6. The germline V gene has CDR1 MGHRA and CDR2 YSYEKL. The CDR3 is made up of 15 amino acids. The CDR3 protein is CASSRTGTGGNEQYF. The DNA of the CDR3 is TGCGCCAGCAGCCGGACCGGGACAGGGGGCAACGAGCAGTACTTC.

The chain combines TRBV20-1 with TRBJ2-5, with 11 bases identical to TRBD2. The CDR3 length is 15 residues. CDR1 and CDR2 from the germline V gene are DFQATT and SNEGSKA (reference sequence). With V trimmed by 4 bases and J by 5 bases, 9 bases remained unmatched. The DNA for the CDR3 is TGCAGTGCTACGACTAGCGGGGCCACTATTGAGACCCAGTACTTC. Protein product: CSATTSGATIETQYF.

This clonotype has more than one count but fewer than ten. This chain joins TRBV28 and TRBJ2-5; possibly TRBD2 for D (6 bases). The germline V gene encodes CDR1 MDHEN and CDR2 SYDVKM. V lost 1 base to trimming and J lost 2 bases, with 14 bases between them. This CDR3 contains 16 residues. CDR3 sequence: CASSLYSMRDQETQYF. The DNA of the CDR3 is TGTGCCAGCAGTTTATACTCAATGCGGGATCAAGAGACCCAGTACTTC.

This chain links TRBV6-2 or TRBV6-3 with TRBJ2-1; 10 bases are a match to TRBD2. The CDR3 is 17 residues long. Germline CDR1 and CDR2: MNHEY and SVGEGT. V dropped 4 bases and J dropped 8; count of bases not matched to a gene: 14. The CDR3 loop is CASSSLRLAGFWDEQFF. CDR3 coding DNA: TGTGCCAGCAGTTCCCTTAGACTAGCGGGCTTCTGGGATGAGCAGTTCTTC.

The chain recombines TRBV4-3 with TRBJ2-1; D unclear. The length of the CDR3 is 15 residues. V shed 2 bases and J shed 4 bases, with 12 bases lying between them. Germline CDR1 reads LGHNA; CDR2 reads YSLEER. The CDR3 DNA is TGCGCCAGCAGCCAACTTTTCTCCTTATACAATGAGCAGTTCTTC. Its translation: CASSQLFSLYNEQFF.

The chain combines TRBV7-9 with TRBJ2-5; D ambiguous. Germline V gives CDR1 SEHNR, CDR2 FQNEAQ (reference sequence). The CDR3 totals 12 residues. V lost 8 bases and J 4 bases, leaving 11 bases between the germline ends. This CDR3 is CASHPPGETQYF. CDR3 in DNA: TGTGCCAGCCATCCTCCGGGAGAGACCCAGTACTTC.

The rearrangement uses TRBV20-1 and TRBJ2-3; the D gene is possibly TRBD2 (5 bases). This CDR3 has 16 residues. The ends were cut back, 0 bases at V and 3 bases at J, with 16 bases in the middle. Germline CDR1 reads DFQATT; CDR2 reads SNEGSKA (reference sequence). CDR3 loop: CSARDPRAVRTDTQYF. The CDR3 coding sequence is TGCAGTGCTAGAGATCCCCGAGCGGTGCGGACAGATACGCAGTATTTT.

This clonotype was found a few times. The chain joins TRBV6-2 or TRBV6-3 to TRBJ2-1, with 7 positions matching TRBD1. The CDR3 is 17 residues long. The ends lost 6 bases at V and 0 bases at J; junction bases unmatched: 11. Germline-derived CDR1 and CDR2 are MNHEY and SVGEGT. As DNA, the CDR3 is TGTGCCAGCAGACGCCCGACAGGGTCCAGCTCCTACAATGAGCAGTTCTTC. Amino acids: CASRRPTGSSSYNEQFF.

The chain combines TRBV28 with TRBJ1-2; D is uncertain. This CDR3 has 11 amino acids. The germline gives CDR1 MDHEN, CDR2 SYDVKM. The V end was cut by 3 bases, the J end by 8 bases, with 7 bases between. The CDR3 DNA reads TGTGCCAGCAGTTTCGGGTGGGGCTACACCTTC. Protein product: CASSFGWGYTF.